A single sample is the source of the 27 T cell receptor beta chains below, sequenced in a study of T cells in Graves' hyperthyroidism and ophthalmopathy. Researchers amplified the TCR beta CDR3 regions from RNA transcripts. First-round RT-PCR with HTBI primers amplified the TCR CDR3 region. TCRdb used MiXCR to reprocess the multiplex PCR reads, holding one entry per CDR3 protein. The repertoire holds 500,000 to 650,000 distinct CDR3 sequences, around 15% seen once, with approximately 15% in the top ten. The sample consisted of blood. The receptors come from a woman between 40 and 55 years old with Graves' hyperthyroidism.

This clonotype has ten or more counts. The chain combines TRBV5-1 with TRBJ2-5; either TRBD1 or TRBD2 may fit D (5 bases each). V was shortened by 1 base and J by 3 bases, with 10 bases between the two germline ends. Germline CDR1 and CDR2: SGHRS and YFSETQ. The CDR3 runs 14 residues. DNA for the CDR3: TGCGCCAGCAGCTTGCAGGGAGAAAAAGAGACCCAGTACTTC. It translates to CASSLQGEKETQYF.

This clonotype was counted many times. The rearrangement uses TRBV7-9 and TRBJ2-1; D unclear. The CDR3 has 17 amino acids. Germline V CDR1 and CDR2: SEHNR, FQNEAQ (reference sequence). V was pared by 2 bases and J by 0 bases, with 14 bases between. In DNA, the CDR3 is TGTGCCAGCAGCTTACCCCTGGATGGGCTCTCCTACAATGAGCAGTTCTTC. This encodes CASSLPLDGLSYNEQFF.

Of note for this clonotype: A junction boundary mismatches the germline segment, possibly from a read error. The chain uses TRBV30 and TRBJ2-3; 9 bases match TRBD2. In germline, CDR1 is GTSNPN, CDR2 SVGIG (reference sequence). This CDR3 contains 15 residues. CDR3 sequence reads: CARSVGSGRADTQYF. As DNA, the CDR3 is TGTGCCCGGAGTGTCGGTAGCGGGAGAGCAGATACGCAGTATTTT.

This clonotype was seen a handful of times. The chain couples TRBV10-3 to TRBJ1-1; 7 bases fit TRBD1. CDR3 length: 16 amino acids. The trim removed 3 bases at V and 2 bases at J, leaving 9 bases unmatched. The V gene's germline CDR1 is ENHRY and CDR2 SYGVKD. In DNA, the CDR3 is TGTGCCATCAGTGACATCCGGACAGGTCTCAACACTGAAGCTTTCTTT. It translates to CAISDIRTGLNTEAFF.

This clonotype was counted ten times or more. The chain's CDR3 is CASSPRSLAGTGELFF. The CDR3 nucleotides read TGTGCCAGCAGCCCTAGGTCACTAGCGGGGACCGGGGAGCTGTTTTTT. The V call is TRBV7-8, the J call TRBJ2-2, with 10 bases fitting TRBD2. CDR1 is SGHVS and CDR2 is FQNEAQ in the germline V gene. After removal of 5 bases from V and 5 bases from J, the junction contained 8 bases not matched to a gene. CDR3 length: 16 amino acids.

This clonotype appeared a few times. J is TRBJ2-3 and V is TRBV4-1; D may be TRBD1 or TRBD2 (5 bases each). The CDR3 is made up of 14 amino acids. Trimming took off 5 bases at V and 4 bases at J, with 13 bases between the two ends. Germline V lookup: CDR1 MGHRA, CDR2 YSYEKL. CDR3 residues: CASSEDMRADTQYF. As DNA, the CDR3 is TGCGCCAGCAGCGAGGACATGAGGGCAGATACGCAGTATTTT.

This clonotype was counted ten times or more. The chain joins TRBV20-1 to TRBJ2-5, with 11 bases identical to TRBD1. Germline CDR1 DFQATT, CDR2 SNEGSKA (reference sequence). The CDR3 sequence is 15 residues long. Trimming cost V 3 bases and J 3 bases; bases outside gene matches: 6. The CDR3, as DNA: TGCAGTGCTAGGGCCTCGGGACAGGGGGAAGAGACCCAGTACTTC. It yields the protein CSARASGQGEETQYF.

This clonotype came up many times. The CDR3 DNA reads TGTGCCAGCAGTATGGGGGACACCAGCTCCTACAATGAGCAGTTCTTC. This sequence encodes CASSMGDTSSYNEQFF. This chain links TRBV6-1 with TRBJ2-1; weak D call: TRBD1 (6 bases). CDR3 length: 16 amino acids. V lost 5 bases and J lost 0, with 14 bases in between. Germline V gene data show CDR1 as MNHNS and CDR2 as SASEGT.

This clonotype was seen at least ten times. The chain links TRBV28 to TRBJ2-3; either TRBD1 or TRBD2 may supply D (5 bases each). CDR3 size: 14 residues. V dropped 3 bases and J dropped 8 bases, with 15 bases sitting between them. Per the germline V gene, CDR1 is MDHEN and CDR2 is SYDVKM. As DNA, the CDR3 is TGTGCCAGCAGTTTCGGGACCCTGACCCGTACGCAGTATTTT. It codes for CASSFGTLTRTQYF.

At least ten counts were recorded for this clonotype. The rearrangement joins TRBV20-1 to TRBJ2-1; 10 bases are a match to TRBD2. This CDR3 contains 15 residues. The germline gives CDR1 DFQATT, CDR2 SNEGSKA (reference sequence). With V trimmed by 0 bases and J by 3 bases, 2 bases remained unmatched. The CDR3 DNA is TGCAGTGCTAGAGACGCTAGCGGGAGCTACAATGAGCAGTTCTTC. It yields the protein CSARDASGSYNEQFF.

This clonotype was found many times. V gene TRBV7-9 combines with J gene TRBJ2-7; D may match TRBD1 or TRBD2 (5 bases each). CDR1 and CDR2 from the germline V gene are SEHNR and FQNEAQ (reference sequence). There are 13 residues in the CDR3. Deletions cut 5 bases from V and 1 base from J, with 9 bases between. The CDR3 region is CASSPEGSYEQYF. CDR3 in DNA: TGTGCCAGCAGCCCCGAGGGGTCCTACGAGCAGTACTTC.

The chain recombines TRBV29-1 with TRBJ1-2; D perhaps matches TRBD1 (6 bases). Germline V gene data show CDR1 as SQVTM and CDR2 as ANQGSEA. The ends were cut back, 7 bases at V and 2 bases at J, with 11 bases in the middle. This CDR3 comprises 12 residues. In DNA form, the CDR3 reads TGCAGCGGCTGGGGGCCGAACTATGGCTACACCTTC. Protein product: CSGWGPNYGYTF. Combining the CDR3 with reference TRBV29-1 and TRBJ1-2 gives the whole variable domain SAVISQKPSRDICQRGTSLTIQCQVDSQVTMMFWYRQQPGQSLTLIATANQGSEATYESGFVIDKFPISRPNLTFSTLTVSNMSPEDSSIYLCSGWGPNYGYTFGSGTRLTVV.

This clonotype was found a few times. This chain connects TRBV19 to TRBJ2-5; 10 bases line up with TRBD2. This CDR3 is built from 15 residues. In germline, CDR1 is LNHDA, CDR2 SQIVND (reference sequence). The V segment lost 7 bases and the J segment 0 bases; nucleotides outside the gene matches: 5. The CDR3 region is CASNTGTSDQETQYF. The CDR3 bases are TGTGCCAGTAACACCGGGACTAGCGACCAAGAGACCCAGTACTTC.

This clonotype was detected only once. The chain uses TRBV6-1 and TRBJ2-3; unclear D gene. The CDR3 is made up of 15 amino acids. Germline CDR1 MNHNS, CDR2 SASEGT. V lost 2 bases and J 4 bases, leaving 13 bases between the germline ends. CDR3 residues: CASSEKGNRADTQYF. For the CDR3, the DNA is TGTGCCAGCAGTGAAAAGGGAAACCGCGCAGATACGCAGTATTTT.

J is TRBJ2-7 and V is TRBV30; no clear D gene. CDR3 length: 12 residues. With 1 base removed from V and 0 bases from J, the gap between germline ends came to 4 bases. CDR1 is GTSNPN, CDR2 SVGIG, per germline (reference sequence). The DNA of the CDR3 is TGTGCCTGGAGTGGCGGCTCCTACGAGCAGTACTTC. Translated: CAWSGGSYEQYF.

This clonotype was observed at least ten times. This chain joins TRBV20-1 and TRBJ2-1; 10 bases align to TRBD1. Trimming removed 4 bases from V and 1 base from J; junction bases left unmatched: 10. Looked up from germline, CDR1 is DFQATT and CDR2 is SNEGSKA (reference sequence). The CDR3 extends over 17 amino acids. Here the CDR3 DNA reads TGCAGTGCTACTCCGGGACAGGGGTGGTCATCCTACAATGAGCAGTTCTTC. Translating it yields CSATPGQGWSSYNEQFF.

This clonotype came up many times. The rearrangement joins TRBV11-2 to TRBJ1-2; D gene unclear. V lost 0 bases and J 5 bases, leaving 16 bases between the germline ends. Germline lookup yields CDR1 SGHAT and CDR2 FQNNGV. The CDR3 spans 16 residues. This chain's CDR3 is CASSLDGRESRYGYTF. The CDR3 DNA reads as TGTGCCAGCAGCTTAGATGGCCGGGAGTCTCGGTATGGCTACACCTTC.

There are a few counts of this clonotype. The V and J genes are TRBV15 and TRBJ2-7; no reliable D call. Trimming took off 0 bases at V and 3 bases at J, with 3 bases between the two ends. CDR3 length: 12 amino acids. Germline CDR1 LNHNV, CDR2 YYDKDF (reference sequence). The CDR3 region is CATSRDYYEQYF. As DNA, the CDR3 is TGTGCCACCAGCAGAGATTACTACGAGCAGTACTTC.

This clonotype turned up a few times. This chain joins TRBV9 and TRBJ2-1; the D gene is possibly TRBD2 (6 bases). The germline V and J ends were trimmed by 4 bases and 8 bases, with 16 bases remaining between them. Germline V gives CDR1 SGDLS, CDR2 YYNGEE. The CDR3 runs 14 residues. CDR3 coding DNA: TGTGCCAGCAGCCCCTCGGGAGAGAGCTATGAGCAGTTCTTC. Translating gives CASSPSGESYEQFF.

This clonotype was found a few times. The V call is TRBV7-8, the J call TRBJ2-7; 7 bases line up with TRBD1. The length of the CDR3 is 14 residues. Per the germline V gene, CDR1 is SGHVS and CDR2 is FQNEAQ. Trimming took 3 bases from V and 3 from J; bases not matched to a gene: 5. CDR3 coding DNA: TGTGCCAGCAGCTTGGGACAGATCTACTACGAGCAGTACTTC. Its protein is CASSLGQIYYEQYF.

This clonotype showed up many times. The V call is TRBV20-1, the J call TRBJ1-6, with D possibly matching TRBD1 (5 bases). The CDR3 spans 13 residues. Germline CDR1 is DFQATT and CDR2 is SNEGSKA (reference sequence). The ends were cut back, 5 bases at V and 6 bases at J, with 11 bases in the middle. The CDR3 here is CSAYRDGNSPLHF. The DNA of the CDR3 is TGCAGTGCTTACCGGGACGGTAATTCACCCCTCCACTTT.

On this clonotype: A much larger clone differs by one base, so this may be a read error. V gene TRBV18 combines with J gene TRBJ2-7, with D tentatively TRBD1 (6 bases). Germline CDR1 is KGHSH and CDR2 is LQKENI. The CDR3 sequence is 12 residues long. The CDR3 loop reads CVSSPTGNEQYF. CDR3 sequence (DNA): TGTGTCAGCTCACCCACAGGGAACGAGCAGTACTTC.

This clonotype was seen repeatedly, ten times or more. This chain uses TRBV9 with TRBJ1-1; D might be TRBD1 (5 bases). In germline, CDR1 is SGDLS, CDR2 YYNGEE. Trimming removed 0 bases from V and 0 bases from J, with 18 bases in between. The CDR3 totals 18 residues. CDR3 sequence reads: CASSVDPGRIFLNTEAFF. The CDR3 DNA reads as TGTGCCAGCAGCGTAGATCCAGGGCGAATATTTTTGAACACTGAAGCTTTCTTT.

This chain connects TRBV24-1 to TRBJ2-5; TRBD2 agrees at 11 bases. V dropped 4 bases and J dropped 4; count of bases not matched to a gene: 7. Germline-derived CDR1 and CDR2 are KGHDR and SFDVKD. The CDR3 runs 16 residues. CDR3 DNA: TGTGCCACCAGTGAGGGTAAGGGGACTAGCGGAGAGACCCAGTACTTC. Translation gives CATSEGKGTSGETQYF.

This clonotype was observed at least ten times. V usage is TRBV3-1 and J usage is TRBJ2-7; 11 bases are shared with TRBD2. The CDR3 spans 19 residues. V trimming: 2 bases; J trimming: 4 bases; junction bases outside the gene matches: 16. CDR1 LGHDT and CDR2 YNNKEL come from the germline V gene (reference sequence). DNA for the CDR3: TGTGCCAGCAGCCAACACCGGTGGGCTACTAGCGGGAGTTCGTACGAGCAGTACTTC. Its translation: CASSQHRWATSGSSYEQYF.

This clonotype was counted between two and nine times. The chain's CDR3 is CSVDHDRNYGYTF. The CDR3 bases are TGCAGCGTTGACCACGATAGGAACTATGGCTACACCTTC. The gene calls are TRBV29-1 and TRBJ1-2; D not resolved. The germline V gene has CDR1 SQVTM and CDR2 ANQGSEA. The ends were cut back, 3 bases at V and 2 bases at J, with 10 bases in the middle. The CDR3 sequence is 13 residues long.

The chain joins TRBV15 to TRBJ1-2; D remains ambiguous. The V gene's germline CDR1 is LNHNV and CDR2 YYDKDF (reference sequence). V shed 0 bases and J shed 7 bases, with 15 bases lying between them. This CDR3 spans 15 amino acids. The CDR3 reads CATSRDRKDLSGYTF. Written as DNA, the CDR3 is TGTGCCACCAGCAGAGATCGGAAGGATCTGTCTGGCTACACCTTC.